Sequencing of this T cell receptor (beta chain) was carried out in a study of radiation and T cells in renal cell carcinoma. Sequencing was performed with immunoSEQ multiplex PCR; in TCRdb, only in-frame clones are kept and a portion is missing. The data show around 99,000 clones, roughly 84% seen once. The time point denotes: blood 4 weeks post-SBRT, at nephrectomy. Documented treatment: 15 Gy SBRT to primary tumor, nephrectomy 4 weeks later. The clonotype originates from a man aged 60-69 years with renal cell carcinoma. Sample: blood, taken from a patient whose treatment included radiotherapy and nephrectomy.

The CDR3 reads CASSPSGQGVGYGYTF. The CDR3 DNA reads as TGTGCCAGCAGTCCGTCGGGACAGGGGGTGGGGTATGGCTACACCTTC. The chain carries TRBV27 and TRBJ1-2, with 11 bases identical to TRBD1. Per germline, CDR1 MNHEY and CDR2 SMNVEV (reference sequence). With V trimmed by 5 bases and J by 5 bases, 10 bases remained unmatched. The CDR3 length is 16 residues.